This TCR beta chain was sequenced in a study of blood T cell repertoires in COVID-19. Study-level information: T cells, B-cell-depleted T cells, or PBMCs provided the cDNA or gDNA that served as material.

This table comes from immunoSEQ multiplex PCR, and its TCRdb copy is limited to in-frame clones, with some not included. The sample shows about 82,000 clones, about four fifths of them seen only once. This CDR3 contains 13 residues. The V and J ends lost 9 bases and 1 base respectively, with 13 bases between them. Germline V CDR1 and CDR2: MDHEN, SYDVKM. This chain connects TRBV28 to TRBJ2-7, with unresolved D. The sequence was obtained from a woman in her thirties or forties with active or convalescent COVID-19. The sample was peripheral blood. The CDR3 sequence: CASHRQTSYEQYF. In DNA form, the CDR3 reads TGTGCCAGTCATCGACAAACATCCTACGAGCAGTACTTC.